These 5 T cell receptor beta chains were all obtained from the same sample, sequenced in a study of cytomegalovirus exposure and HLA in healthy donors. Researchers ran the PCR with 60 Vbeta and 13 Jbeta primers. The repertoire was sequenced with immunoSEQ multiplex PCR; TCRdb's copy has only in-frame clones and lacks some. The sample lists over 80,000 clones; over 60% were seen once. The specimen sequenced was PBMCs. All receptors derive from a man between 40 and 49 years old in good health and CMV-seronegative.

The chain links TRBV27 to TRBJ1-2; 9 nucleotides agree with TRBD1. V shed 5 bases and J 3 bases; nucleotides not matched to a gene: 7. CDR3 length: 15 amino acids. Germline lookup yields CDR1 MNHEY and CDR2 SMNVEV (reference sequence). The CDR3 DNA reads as TGTGCCAGCAGTCCCGGGACAGGGATCGACTATGGCTACACCTTC. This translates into CASSPGTGIDYGYTF.

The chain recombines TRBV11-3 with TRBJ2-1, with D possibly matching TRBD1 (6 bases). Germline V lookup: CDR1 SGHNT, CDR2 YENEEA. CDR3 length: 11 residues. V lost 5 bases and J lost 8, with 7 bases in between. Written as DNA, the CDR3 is TGTGCCAGCAGCGCAGGGGATGAGCAGTTCTTC. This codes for CASSAGDEQFF.

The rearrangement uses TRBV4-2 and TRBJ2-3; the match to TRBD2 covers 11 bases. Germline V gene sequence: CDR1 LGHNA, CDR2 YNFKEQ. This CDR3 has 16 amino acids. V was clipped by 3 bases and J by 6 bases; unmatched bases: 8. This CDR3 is CASSQTGLAGEDTQYF. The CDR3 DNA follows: TGTGCCAGCAGCCAGACTGGACTAGCGGGTGAGGATACGCAGTATTTT.

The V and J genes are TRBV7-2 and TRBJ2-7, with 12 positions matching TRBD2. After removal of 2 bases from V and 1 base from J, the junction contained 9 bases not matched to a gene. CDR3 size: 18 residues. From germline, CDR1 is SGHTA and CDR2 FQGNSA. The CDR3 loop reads CASSLLTSGGPESYEQYF. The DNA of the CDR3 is TGTGCCAGCAGCTTACTGACTAGCGGGGGCCCGGAGTCCTACGAGCAGTACTTC.

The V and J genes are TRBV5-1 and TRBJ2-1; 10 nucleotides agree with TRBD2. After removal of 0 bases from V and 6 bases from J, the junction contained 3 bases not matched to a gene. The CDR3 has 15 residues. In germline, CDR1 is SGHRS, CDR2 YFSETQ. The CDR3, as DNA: TGCGCCAGCAGCTTGGAGGGACTAGCGTCCAATGAGCAGTTCTTC. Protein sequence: CASSLEGLASNEQFF.